This entry lists 29 T cell receptor beta chains sequenced from one sample in a study of T cell changes during pregnancy in multiple sclerosis (dated 2019 in TCRdb). The library was generated by the immunoSEQ multiplex PCR assay. TCRdb retrieved this table from immuneACCESS and kept in-frame rearrangements only. Not all clones are present; in checked studies, unresolved V genes account for under half, and no reason is known for the remainder. The sample profile shows tens of thousands of clones; 80% to 95% of them were found once. About 0.72% of the sample belongs to the ten largest clones. The sample was peripheral blood, taken in the second trimester of pregnancy. These receptor sequences come from a female donor in good health, enrolled as a control in a pregnancy study.

This clone was detected only once. This chain connects TRBV18 to TRBJ1-4, with 8 bases aligning to TRBD1. CDR3 length: 14 residues. Per the germline V gene, CDR1 is KGHSH and CDR2 is LQKENI. V was pared by 8 bases and J by 7 bases, with 9 bases of the junction left unmatched. The CDR3 spells CASTLSGGGEKLFF. The CDR3 DNA reads TGTGCCAGCACCCTATCAGGGGGCGGTGAAAAACTGTTTTTT.

The count of this clone is one. The rearrangement links TRBV6-1 to TRBJ2-7; TRBD1 might be the D (6 bases). Looked up from germline, CDR1 is MNHNS and CDR2 is SASEGT. The CDR3 has 14 residues. Trimming stripped 5 bases from V and 4 bases from J, with 15 bases between. CDR3 in amino acids: CASSSRDKGYEQYF. DNA of the CDR3: TGTGCCAGCAGTTCCCGGGACAAGGGTTACGAGCAGTACTTC.

The rearrangement links TRBV6-5 to TRBJ2-2; maybe TRBD2 (6 bases). With 2 bases removed from V and 6 bases from J, the gap between germline ends came to 16 bases. The germline gives CDR1 MNHEY, CDR2 SVGAGI. This CDR3 is built from 16 residues. The CDR3 nucleotides read TGTGCCAGCAGTTACCCCAAGGCGGGGTCGGCCGGGGAGCTGTTTTTT. Protein product: CASSYPKAGSAGELFF.

In this sample, this clone turned up once. The J gene is TRBJ2-3, the V gene TRBV27; 9 bases are shared with TRBD2. Germline V gene data show CDR1 as MNHEY and CDR2 as SMNVEV (reference sequence). V was clipped by 0 bases and J by 6 bases; unmatched bases: 7. This CDR3 contains 16 residues. CDR3 loop: CASSLSLAGGTDTQYF. The DNA for the CDR3 is TGTGCCAGCAGTTTATCGCTCGCGGGAGGGACGGATACGCAGTATTTT.

This chain connects TRBV5-4 to TRBJ1-2; no reliable D call. This CDR3 has 15 amino acids. CDR1 and CDR2 from the germline V gene are SGHNT and YYREEE (reference sequence). V was pared by 2 bases and J by 6 bases, with 17 bases between. The CDR3 coding sequence is TGTGCCAGCAGCTTCCTTGAGAGGGAAGGAGATGGCTACACCTTC. It specifies CASSFLEREGDGYTF.

The chain couples TRBV6-5 to TRBJ1-2, with TRBD1 matching 8 bases. After removal of 0 bases from V and 4 bases from J, the junction contained 7 bases not matched to a gene. The CDR3 extends over 16 amino acids. CDR1 and CDR2 from the germline V gene are MNHEY and SVGAGI. CDR3 nucleotide sequence: TGTGCCAGCAGTTACTCTCCGGCAGGGGGCGGCTATGGCTACACCTTC. It translates to CASSYSPAGGGYGYTF.

The chain carries TRBV7-2 and TRBJ2-1; D is undetermined. This CDR3 region has 16 residues. The V gene's germline CDR1 is SGHTA and CDR2 FQGNSA. The germline V and J ends were trimmed by 3 bases and 3 bases, with 15 bases remaining between them. The CDR3, as DNA: TGTGCCAGCAGCTTGGCCGAAGGAGCGTTCTACAATGAGCAGTTCTTC. It translates to CASSLAEGAFYNEQFF.

The chain employs TRBV9 and TRBJ2-7; 7 positions agree with TRBD1. Germline V gene sequence: CDR1 SGDLS, CDR2 YYNGEE. This CDR3 region has 14 residues. J gave up 0 bases and V 4 bases, and 4 bases lay outside the gene matches. CDR3 DNA sequence: TGTGCCAGCAGCTCGACAGGGAGCTCCTACGAGCAGTACTTC. The encoded protein is CASSSTGSSYEQYF.

The chain employs TRBV5-1 and TRBJ2-2; D is possibly TRBD2 (5 bases). From germline, CDR1 is SGHRS and CDR2 YFSETQ. The CDR3 is 14 residues long. V was trimmed by 4 bases and J by 6 bases, leaving 13 bases between them. The CDR3 spells CASSELGSAGELFF. The CDR3 coding sequence is TGCGCCAGCAGCGAGCTGGGGAGCGCCGGGGAGCTGTTTTTT.

The CDR3 sequence is CATSRRSGGVYQETQYF. In DNA form, the CDR3 reads TGTGCCACCAGCAGACGTAGCGGGGGGGTTTACCAAGAGACCCAGTACTTC. J is TRBJ2-5 and V is TRBV15; TRBD2 aligns across 11 bases. Germline CDR1 and CDR2: LNHNV and YYDKDF (reference sequence). V was clipped by 2 bases and J by 0 bases; unmatched bases: 5. The CDR3 spans 17 residues.

The rearrangement joins TRBV6-5 to TRBJ1-4; 7 bases agree with TRBD1. V dropped 8 bases and J dropped 5; count of bases not matched to a gene: 5. CDR3 length equals 13 residues. Per the germline V gene, CDR1 is MNHEY and CDR2 is SVGAGI. The CDR3, as DNA: TGTGCCAGCTCGGGACAGACCAATGAAAAACTGTTTTTT. Its protein is CASSGQTNEKLFF.

The chain is built from TRBV5-6 and TRBJ1-6, with TRBD1 identical over 9 bases. The CDR3 spans 16 residues. Germline CDR1 and CDR2: SGHDT and YYEEEE. The trim removed 4 bases at V and 6 bases at J, leaving 8 bases unmatched. CDR3 sequence (DNA): TGTGCCAGCAGCCTTGGGACAGGGAGGAGTAATTCACCCCTCCACTTT. Residues: CASSLGTGRSNSPLHF.

The chain is built from TRBV27 and TRBJ2-3; 8 bases align to TRBD2. The germline V gene encodes CDR1 MNHEY and CDR2 SMNVEV (reference sequence). V lost 2 bases and J lost 7; bases outside the gene matches: 8. There are 15 residues in the CDR3. Here the CDR3 DNA reads TGTGCCAGCAGTTTAAGGACTAGCTTATCAAATACGCAGTATTTT. Translated, it gives CASSLRTSLSNTQYF.

This clone was seen once. The chain combines TRBV11-2 with TRBJ2-4, with TRBD1 matching over 7 bases. V lost 4 bases and J lost 0; bases outside the gene matches: 9. The CDR3 is 17 residues long. Per germline, CDR1 SGHAT and CDR2 FQNNGV. The CDR3 DNA reads TGTGCCAGCAGCTGGGGACAGCTCCCTGTAGCCAAAAACATTCAGTACTTC. Its translation: CASSWGQLPVAKNIQYF.

V and J are TRBV5-4 and TRBJ1-2; tentatively, D is TRBD1 (6 bases). CDR3 size: 15 residues. Per the germline V gene, CDR1 is SGHNT and CDR2 is YYREEE (reference sequence). The V end was cut by 4 bases, the J end by 2 bases, with 15 bases between. CDR3 residues: CASSGDRTTNYGYTF. The CDR3 DNA is TGTGCCAGCAGCGGAGACAGGACAACGAACTATGGCTACACCTTC.

This rearrangement joins TRBV7-3 to TRBJ2-7; 7 bases map to TRBD1. This CDR3 has 14 residues. Trimming at V came to 4 bases and at J to 6 bases, leaving 9 bases not matched to a gene. The germline V gene has CDR1 SGHTA and CDR2 FQGTGA. In DNA form, the CDR3 reads TGTGCCAGCAGCTCACAGGGGAGCATCTTCGAGCAGTACTTC. Its protein product is CASSSQGSIFEQYF.

This clone was seen more than once but under ten times. The rearrangement joins TRBV2 to TRBJ1-6, with D possibly TRBD1 on 5 matching bases. The CDR3 is made up of 14 amino acids. Germline V gene sequence: CDR1 SNHLY, CDR2 FYNNEI. V lost 6 bases and J lost 8, with 14 bases in between. For the CDR3, the DNA is TGTGCCAGCAGCCGTCACGGGGGAGATTCACCCCTCCACTTT. It yields the protein CASSRHGGDSPLHF.

The genes are TRBV19 and TRBJ1-2; 9 bases are shared with TRBD1. Germline CDR1 reads LNHDA; CDR2 reads SQIVND (reference sequence). V was clipped by 2 bases and J by 0 bases; unmatched bases: 4. The CDR3 covers 16 residues. This chain's CDR3 is CASSISRDRANYGYTF. The CDR3 coding sequence is TGTGCCAGTAGTATAAGCCGGGACAGGGCTAACTATGGCTACACCTTC.

The chain employs TRBV4-1 and TRBJ2-7; maybe TRBD1 (5 bases). This CDR3 comprises 15 residues. V was clipped by 1 base and J by 6 bases, with 16 bases between them. CDR1 is MGHRA and CDR2 is YSYEKL in the germline V gene. In DNA, the CDR3 is TGCGCCAGCAGCCAAGTGCAGGGTATCTTTCCCGAGCAGTACTTC. Its protein product is CASSQVQGIFPEQYF.

This chain uses TRBV14 with TRBJ2-3, with 9 bases fitting TRBD1. Looked up from germline, CDR1 is SGHDN and CDR2 is FVKESK. This CDR3 spans 15 amino acids. The ends lost 5 bases at V and 1 base at J; junction bases unmatched: 4. Here the CDR3 DNA reads TGTGCCAGCAGCAAACGGGACAGGGGCACAGATACGCAGTATTTT. Encoded protein: CASSKRDRGTDTQYF.

The chain is built from TRBV2 and TRBJ2-1; 7 nucleotides agree with TRBD1. The V gene end was trimmed by 8 bases and the J gene end by 4 bases; junction bases not matched to a gene: 8. This CDR3 contains 14 residues. In germline, CDR1 is SNHLY, CDR2 FYNNEI. In DNA form, the CDR3 reads TGTGCCAGCGAAGGGACAGCAGCGTACAATGAGCAGTTCTTC. Encoded protein: CASEGTAAYNEQFF.

This clone has only one observation. V and J are TRBV7-9 and TRBJ1-1; TRBD1 agrees at 7 bases. The CDR3 runs to 14 residues. CDR1 and CDR2 (germline): SEHNR, FQNEAQ (reference sequence). J was trimmed by 5 bases and V by 5 bases; bases with no gene match: 8. CDR3 amino acids: CASSPSTGVTEAFF. For the CDR3, the DNA is TGTGCCAGCAGCCCATCCACAGGGGTAACTGAAGCTTTCTTT.

This clone was seen only once. The chain links TRBV6-4 to TRBJ2-2; 8 bases fit TRBD2. The CDR3 contains 16 residues. Per germline, CDR1 MRHNA and CDR2 SNTAGT. J lost 4 bases, V lost 4 bases, and 8 bases had no gene match. CDR3 protein: CASSVYSGTATGELFF. As DNA, the CDR3 is TGTGCCAGCAGTGTTTATAGCGGGACCGCCACCGGGGAGCTGTTTTTT.

This clone appeared a single time. DNA for the CDR3: TGCAGCGTTGCGGGGGGGCGTGAGCAGTTCTTC. The encoded protein is CSVAGGREQFF. This rearrangement joins TRBV29-1 to TRBJ2-1, with 8 bases identical to TRBD2. Trimming cost V 4 bases and J 9 bases; bases outside gene matches: 2. CDR3 length: 11 amino acids. Germline lookup yields CDR1 SQVTM and CDR2 ANQGSEA.

This chain connects TRBV11-3 to TRBJ1-1; 7 bases line up with TRBD1. V was pared by 5 bases and J by 1 base, with 4 bases of the junction left unmatched. Germline V gene lookup returns CDR1 SGHNT and CDR2 YENEEA. CDR3 length equals 14 residues. The CDR3 DNA reads as TGTGCCAGCAGCCTCAACAGGGGGAACACTGAAGCTTTCTTT. Translation: CASSLNRGNTEAFF.

The CDR3 region has the DNA TGTGCCTGGAGCACGGACAGGGGAAACACTGAAGCTTTCTTT. It encodes CAWSTDRGNTEAFF. J is TRBJ1-1 and V is TRBV30; 9 bases align to TRBD1. The V and J ends lost 3 bases and 2 bases, in that order; junction bases with no gene match: 4. Germline CDR1 GTSNPN, CDR2 SVGIG (reference sequence). The CDR3 is made up of 14 amino acids.

The chain carries TRBV19 and TRBJ1-5; D is uncertain. Trimming cost V 7 bases and J 1 base, with 5 bases left between them. The CDR3 consists of 12 residues. The germline V gene encodes CDR1 LNHDA and CDR2 SQIVND (reference sequence). The CDR3 nucleotides are TGTGCCAGTATCGGGAGCAATCAGCCCCAGCATTTT. It codes for CASIGSNQPQHF.

The rearrangement uses TRBV27 and TRBJ2-1, with 12 bases fitting TRBD2. V dropped 0 bases and J dropped 7; count of bases not matched to a gene: 16. The CDR3 length is 20 residues. Germline values: CDR1 MNHEY, CDR2 SMNVEV (reference sequence). CDR3 bases: TGTGCCAGCAGTTTATCTGCGGGGCTAGCGGGGGGGAGTAGGTGGAATGAGCAGTTCTTC. This translates into CASSLSAGLAGGSRWNEQFF.

This clone was picked up one time. The rearrangement uses TRBV12-5 and TRBJ2-3; 11 bases agree with TRBD2. Germline trimming cut 2 bases from V and 5 bases from J; bases unmatched to any gene: 9. Germline V gives CDR1 LGHNT, CDR2 FRNRAP. The CDR3 is made up of 17 amino acids. CDR3 DNA: TGTGCTAGTGGTTTGTCAATTACTAGCGGGGGCAGAGATACGCAGTATTTT. This gives the protein CASGLSITSGGRDTQYF.